This TCR beta chain was sequenced in a study of cytomegalovirus exposure and HLA in healthy donors. Healthy bone marrow donors made up the donors. Missing from this donor's record is the CMV serostatus. The study's findings and limits: Accurate predictions that matched the HLA-A and HLA-B alleles of most subjects were reportedly made from TCR beta sequences. A later analysis showed TCR association rates differing by HLA locus, peaking at DRB1 and lowest at HLA-C.

Use of 60 Vbeta and 13 Jbeta primers characterized the PCR. Profiling relied on immunoSEQ multiplex PCR, and the TCRdb table lists in-frame clones only, not all of them. The sample holds 35,000 to 50,000 clones, around 62% seen once. A remark on this clone: The antigen is undetermined.

Looked up from germline, CDR1 is SGHNT and CDR2 is YENEEA. This CDR3 comprises 14 residues. The ends lost 4 bases at V and 7 bases at J; junction bases unmatched: 5. The specimen sequenced was PBMCs. The receptor was isolated from a human donor in good health. The rearrangement links TRBV11-3 to TRBJ2-4; 9 nucleotides line up with TRBD1. CDR3 coding DNA: TGTGCCAGCAGCTCGACAGGGGGAGGCAACATTCAGTACTTC. Amino acid sequence: CASSSTGGGNIQYF.